The 19 T cell receptor beta chains reported below all come from one sample, sequenced in a study of blood T cell repertoires in COVID-19. The data were produced by immunoSEQ multiplex PCR, yet TCRdb's version contains in-frame clones alone and is incomplete. Of tens of thousands of clones listed, 70% to 90% were seen once; the top ten hold approximately 5.9%. Sequencing was carried out using peripheral blood. The receptors were gathered from a human donor in a cohort sampled during active COVID-19.

This chain joins TRBV2 and TRBJ2-2; 7 positions match TRBD2. The germline gives CDR1 SNHLY, CDR2 FYNNEI. The CDR3 runs to 14 residues. The trim removed 8 bases at V and 1 base at J, leaving 4 bases unmatched. The CDR3: CASVAGENTGELFF. The CDR3 DNA sequence: TGTGCCAGCGTGGCGGGGGAGAACACCGGGGAGCTGTTTTTT.

The J gene is TRBJ2-5, the V gene TRBV24-1; TRBD2 matches at 10 bases. In germline, CDR1 is KGHDR, CDR2 SFDVKD. This CDR3 has 16 amino acids. V lost 4 bases, J lost 1 base, and 5 bases stayed unmatched. CDR3: CATSELAGGLQETQYF. CDR3 nucleotide sequence: TGTGCCACCAGTGAGTTAGCGGGGGGCCTCCAAGAGACCCAGTACTTC.

This chain links TRBV30 with TRBJ2-7; no reliable D call. Trimming pared 1 base from V and 7 bases from J, leaving 17 bases between. The CDR3 length is 14 residues. Germline lookup yields CDR1 GTSNPN and CDR2 SVGIG (reference sequence). CDR3 in amino acids: CAWSGSQLVREQYF. As DNA, the CDR3 is TGTGCCTGGAGTGGCTCACAGCTGGTAAGGGAGCAGTACTTC.

The chain has TRBV7-2 and TRBJ2-3; perhaps TRBD1 as D (6 bases). The CDR3 runs to 14 residues. Per germline, CDR1 SGHTA and CDR2 FQGNSA. V was clipped by 5 bases and J by 3 bases, with 12 bases between them. CDR3 loop: CASSLVGATDTQYF. DNA for the CDR3: TGTGCCAGCAGCCTAGTGGGGGCAACAGATACGCAGTATTTT.

The chain links TRBV5-1 to TRBJ2-5; D possibly corresponds to TRBD1 (5 bases). V was cut by 0 bases and J by 5 bases, with 14 bases left in between. CDR1 is SGHRS and CDR2 is YFSETQ in the germline V gene. This CDR3 region has 15 residues. The CDR3 is CASSLGRDWLETQYF. CDR3 in DNA: TGCGCCAGCAGCTTGGGCAGGGATTGGCTGGAGACCCAGTACTTC.

V is TRBV18 and J is TRBJ2-7; TRBD1 aligns across 7 bases. With 4 bases clipped from V and 2 bases from J, the junction kept 2 bases outside the gene matches. The CDR3 length is 13 residues. The germline V gene has CDR1 KGHSH and CDR2 LQKENI. This chain's CDR3 is CASSRDRAYEQYF. CDR3 in DNA: TGTGCCAGCTCACGCGACAGGGCCTACGAGCAGTACTTC. The full variable domain, its missing parts supplied by reference TRBV18 and TRBJ2-7, is NAGVMQNPRHLVRRRGQEARLRCSPMKGHSHVYWYRQLPEEGLKFMVYLQKENIIDESGMPKERFSAEFPKEGPSILRIQQVVRGDSAAYFCASSRDRAYEQYFGPGTRLTVT.

The chain couples TRBV7-3 to TRBJ2-1, with TRBD2 matching 12 bases. The germline CDR1 and CDR2 sequences are SGHTA and FQGTGA. Trimming took 3 bases from V and 10 from J; bases not matched to a gene: 13. This CDR3 spans 17 amino acids. The CDR3 nucleotides read TGTGCCAGCAGCTTCAGGACTAGCGGGGAGCCTACCCTGGAGCAGTTCTTC. Translated: CASSFRTSGEPTLEQFF. The full variable domain, its missing parts supplied by reference TRBV7-3 and TRBJ2-1, is GAGVSQTPSNKVTEKGKYVELRCDPISGHTALYWYRQSLGQGPEFLIYFQGTGAADDSGLPNDRFFAVRPEGSVSTLKIQRTERGDSAVYLCASSFRTSGEPTLEQFFGPGTRLTVL.

This chain links TRBV7-9 with TRBJ2-1, with D perhaps matching TRBD1 (6 bases). This CDR3 has 15 residues. Germline V gene lookup returns CDR1 SEHNR and CDR2 FQNEAQ (reference sequence). V was cut by 5 bases and J by 6 bases, with 17 bases left in between. CDR3 coding DNA: TGTGCCAGCAGCGGCGTTGAGGGGGTAGGCAATGAGCAGTTCTTC. Amino acids: CASSGVEGVGNEQFF.

This chain connects TRBV2 to TRBJ1-5; D is possibly TRBD1 (6 bases). Trimming left V 9 bases short and J 0 bases short, with 12 bases between. CDR3 length: 14 amino acids. The germline V gene has CDR1 SNHLY and CDR2 FYNNEI. This CDR3 reads CARGGGSSNQPQHF. The CDR3 nucleotides read TGTGCCAGAGGGGGGGGGTCTAGCAATCAGCCCCAGCATTTT.

V is TRBV27 and J is TRBJ2-3, with 10 bases matching TRBD1. Germline CDR1 MNHEY, CDR2 SMNVEV (reference sequence). The CDR3 is 15 residues long. Unmatched junction bases numbered 7, after V lost 2 bases and J lost 8 bases. The CDR3 loop reads CASSLAGQGLSTQYF. As DNA, the CDR3 is TGTGCCAGCAGTTTAGCGGGACAGGGGTTAAGTACGCAGTATTTT.

The rearrangement joins TRBV19 to TRBJ1-5, with 11 bases lining up with TRBD1. The germline V gene has CDR1 LNHDA and CDR2 SQIVND (reference sequence). Trimming cost V 8 bases and J 4 bases; bases outside gene matches: 4. This CDR3 comprises 14 residues. CDR3 sequence: CASAGTGGNQPQHF. The CDR3, as DNA: TGTGCCAGTGCCGGGACAGGGGGTAATCAGCCCCAGCATTTT.

The gene calls are TRBV10-1 and TRBJ2-3; 9 bases line up with TRBD2. Per germline, CDR1 WNHNN and CDR2 SYGVQD (reference sequence). V was clipped by 1 base and J by 0 bases; unmatched bases: 2. The CDR3 is 16 amino acids. CDR3 loop: CASSEFSGGSTDTQYF. The CDR3 region has the DNA TGCGCCAGCAGTGAGTTTAGCGGGGGCAGCACAGATACGCAGTATTTT.

As concerns this clone: The identical CDR3 is also encoded by other nucleotide sequences in the sample. The gene calls are TRBV12-3 or TRBV12-4 and TRBJ2-1; D ambiguous. The CDR3 has 12 residues. With 6 bases removed from V and 6 bases from J, the gap between germline ends came to 9 bases. The CDR3 DNA is TGTGCCAGCAGCCCGACTTCCAATGAGCAGTTCTTC. It encodes CASSPTSNEQFF.

The chain combines TRBV19 with TRBJ1-5; possibly TRBD1 for D (6 bases). Deletions cut 9 bases from V and 5 bases from J, with 17 bases between. Germline loops: CDR1 LNHDA, CDR2 SQIVND (reference sequence). This CDR3 is 14 amino acids long. This CDR3 reads CASESDRSHQPQHF. The CDR3 DNA follows: TGTGCCAGCGAAAGCGACAGGTCCCATCAGCCCCAGCATTTT.

V is TRBV2 and J is TRBJ2-7, with 7 bases lining up with TRBD2. Trimming removed 10 bases from V and 0 bases from J; junction bases left unmatched: 9. Germline V gene lookup returns CDR1 SNHLY and CDR2 FYNNEI. The CDR3 totals 14 residues. CDR3 nucleotide sequence: TGTGCCACCCAGGGAGGGGCACCCTCCTACGAGCAGTACTTC. This codes for CATQGGAPSYEQYF.

The chain links TRBV3-1 (or the pseudogene TRBV3-2) to TRBJ2-1, with 7 bases identical to TRBD2. Germline CDR1 and CDR2: LGHDT and YNNKEL (reference sequence). The V gene end was trimmed by 0 bases and the J gene end by 4 bases; junction bases not matched to a gene: 9. This CDR3 has 17 residues. CDR3: CASSQDTSGVLYNEQFF. CDR3 bases: TGTGCCAGCAGCCAAGATACGAGCGGGGTGTTGTACAATGAGCAGTTCTTC.

The chain couples TRBV18 to TRBJ1-2, with 9 bases aligning to TRBD1. CDR1 is KGHSH and CDR2 is LQKENI in the germline V gene. The V and J ends lost 3 bases and 8 bases, in that order; junction bases with no gene match: 7. This CDR3 contains 14 residues. The CDR3 loop is CASSPGQGAYGYTF. CDR3 sequence (DNA): TGTGCCAGCTCACCGGGACAGGGAGCATACGGCTACACCTTC. Based on the CDR3 plus reference TRBV18 and TRBJ1-2, the full variable domain is NAGVMQNPRHLVRRRGQEARLRCSPMKGHSHVYWYRQLPEEGLKFMVYLQKENIIDESGMPKERFSAEFPKEGPSILRIQQVVRGDSAAYFCASSPGQGAYGYTFGSGTRLTVV.

The chain joins TRBV5-1 to TRBJ2-1; 7 bases agree with TRBD1. Per germline, CDR1 SGHRS and CDR2 YFSETQ. The CDR3 consists of 18 residues. V trimming: 1 base; J trimming: 2 bases; junction bases outside the gene matches: 12. Written as DNA, the CDR3 is TGCGCCAGCAGCTTGTATGTGGGACAGAGGGAAGCCTACAATGAGCAGTTCTTC. Its protein product is CASSLYVGQREAYNEQFF.

This clone came up once. J is TRBJ2-1 and V is TRBV7-2; 10 bases align to TRBD2. This CDR3 comprises 15 residues. Germline assignment: CDR1 SGHTA and CDR2 FQGNSA. Trimming took 5 bases from V and 6 from J; bases not matched to a gene: 7. The CDR3 region is CASSRSGGASNEQFF. The CDR3 DNA is TGTGCCAGCAGCCGGAGCGGGGGGGCGAGCAATGAGCAGTTCTTC.